This T cell receptor beta chain was sequenced for a study of T cell responses to AZD1222 COVID-19 vaccine (TCRdb year 2021). Looking at the study overall: AZD1222 recipients with second doses at about 4 weeks or about 12 weeks were pooled, because spike-specific TCR depth and breadth did not differ between schedules. Enrollment into the trials was organized by age into subgroups of 18-55, 56-69 and 70-plus years, and those subgroups contained about 160, 30 and 59 TCR-sequenced participants, respectively. TCR sequencing covered approximately 230 trial participants: nearly 210 given two doses of AZD1222 and 26 given two doses of MenACWY control vaccine.

The CDR3 regions of human TCRbeta chains were subjected to immunosequencing. The paper's processing steps were these. TCRs in the repertoires were matched against a reference library of SARS-CoV-2-specific TCRs that had been generated with the MIRA antigen-specificity platform. Breadth was defined as the fraction of unique TCRs that were SARS-CoV-2-associated, and depth was defined as the fraction of total T cells that were SARS-CoV-2-associated. Each spike-specific TCR was assigned to its reactive spike region and to a CD4 or CD8 class using the MIRA data. Log10-transformed breadth and depth values were compared by one-way ANOVA with Sidak's multiple comparisons tests. TCRdb re-hosts the immuneACCESS table, in-frame sequences only. Its copies lack some clones; in the studies checked, an unresolved V gene accounts for under half of them, and the cause for the rest is not known. That table gives V, J and clone size, and the DNA gave D and trimming. Across this sample there are 100,000 to 150,000 clones, with 88% seen only once. The top ten clonotypes cover roughly 4% of the sample.

The time point label for this specimen denotes: baseline before first vaccination. Vaccinee samples were obtained from the UK trials COV001 and COV002, which included a single-blind randomized controlled phase 2/3 trial of AZD1222 (ChAdOx1 nCoV-19) in healthy adults. For TCRbeta chain sequencing, PBMC samples were collected from trial participants at day 0 and at day 28 after the second dose. What the study reported, not specific to this receptor: Epitopes outside the regions mutated in the B.1.351 and B.1.1.7 variants were reportedly recognized by nearly half of the unique spike-specific TCRs. After two AZD1222 doses, spike-specific TCR breadth and depth were significantly higher than at day 0 and than in MenACWY recipients. In the small 56-69-year group, the increase in depth fell short of significance, most likely because of low power. No day 14 peak-response samples were available, so repertoires were characterized only after the peak T cell response. Conclusions about previously exposed vaccinees were limited because only 5 or 6 AZD1222 recipients were SARS-CoV-2 seropositive at baseline. The whole spike protein was spanned by vaccine-associated CD4 TCRs, and dominant responses were seen in regions 160-218 and 743-854. Participants were mostly white British and included more females than males, and it was suggested by the authors that clonal diversity may have been underestimated.

The germline ends are 9 bases apart after V is trimmed by 2 bases and J by 0 bases. Including cysteine and phenylalanine, the CDR3 has 15 amino acids. Here the CDR3 DNA is all that survives: 45 bases in frame from base 1. CDR1 SGHRS and CDR2 YFSETQ are derived from the germline V gene. Note on this clone: No cognate antigen has been identified for it. Nothing much larger sits one base from this clone, and base qualities are not available.

This clonotype originated in an adult in good health. The source material was peripheral blood, sampled on day 0 of AZD1222 vaccination. The chain was built from TRBV5-1 and TRBJ1-5, with the D gene call left open. The CDR3 protein sequence reads: CASSLGENSNQPQHF. The sequenced DNA is TGCGCCAGCAGCTTAGGTGAGAATAGCAATCAGCCCCAGCATTTT.